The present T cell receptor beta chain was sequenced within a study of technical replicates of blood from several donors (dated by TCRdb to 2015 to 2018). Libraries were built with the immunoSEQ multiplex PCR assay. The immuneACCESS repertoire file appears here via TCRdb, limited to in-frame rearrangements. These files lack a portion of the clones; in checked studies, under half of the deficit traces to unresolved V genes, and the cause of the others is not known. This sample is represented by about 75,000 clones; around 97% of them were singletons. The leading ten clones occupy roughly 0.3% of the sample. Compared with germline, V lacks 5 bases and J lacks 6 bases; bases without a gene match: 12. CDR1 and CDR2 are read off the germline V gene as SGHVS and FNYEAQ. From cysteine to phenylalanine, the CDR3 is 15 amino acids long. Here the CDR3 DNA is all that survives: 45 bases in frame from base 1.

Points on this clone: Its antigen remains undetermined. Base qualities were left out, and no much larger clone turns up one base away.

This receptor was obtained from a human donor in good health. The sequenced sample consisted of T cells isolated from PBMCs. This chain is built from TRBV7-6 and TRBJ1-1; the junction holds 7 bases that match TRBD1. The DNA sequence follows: TGTGCCAGCAGCCCGGACATCTCAGGGGGGTCTGAAGCTTTCTTT. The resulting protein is CASSPDISGGSEAFF.